This TCR beta chain derives from a study of tissue T cells after allogeneic stem cell transplantation. The study's findings and limits: Anatomically similar tissues had similar TCR repertoires within each patient. Tissue-detected TCR repertoire was only partly captured by blood and spleen T cells.

Germline V gene lookup returns CDR1 NNHNN and CDR2 SYGAGS (reference sequence). V shed 1 base and J shed 6 bases, with 4 bases lying between them. The CDR3 is 11 residues long. With respect to this clone: As yet, its antigen is unknown. Genes and germline are mouse. Read sequence stops 1 residue before the CDR3 end, and the germline J gene provides the missing end.

The data were produced by immunoSEQ multiplex PCR, yet TCRdb's version contains in-frame clones alone and is incomplete. The sample includes approximately 22,000 clones, 55% to 80% seen only once; the top ten take about 0.71%. This TCR came from a female BALB/c mouse in good health. MHC haplotype of the mouse line: H2-d. The chain links TRBV13-2 to TRBJ1-1; D gene ambiguous. Sequencing input: spleen. Incomplete CDR3 DNA: TGTGCCAGCGGTGATCCGCCAGAAGTCTTC. Amino acid sequence: CASGDPPEVF. In full, the CDR3 reads CASGDPPEVFF.